These 26 T cell receptor beta chains originate from one sample sequenced in a study of vaccination effects on CD4 cells after COVID-19. Once cultured for 10 days, the cells underwent separation to obtain CD4+ T cells. No cognate antigen is known for these TCRs. Using immunoSEQ multiplex PCR, the repertoire was profiled, and TCRdb retains in-frame clones only, with some absent. The table records fewer than 35,000 clones, less than 85% of them present only once. Sequenced here: CD4+ T cells from PBMCs cultured without peptide, sampled before COVID-19 vaccination. The receptors originated from a human donor who received a COVID-19 vaccine.

This sequence joins TRBV18 and TRBJ1-1; D not resolved. V was pared by 1 base and J by 1 base, with 7 bases between. This CDR3 region has 14 residues. Germline V gene sequence: CDR1 KGHSH, CDR2 LQKENI. The CDR3 loop is CASSPRVTNTEAFF. The CDR3 DNA sequence: TGTGCCAGCTCACCACGGGTCACGAACACTGAAGCTTTCTTT. Full variable domain (missing parts from reference TRBV18 and TRBJ1-1): NAGVMQNPRHLVRRRGQEARLRCSPMKGHSHVYWYRQLPEEGLKFMVYLQKENIIDESGMPKERFSAEFPKEGPSILRIQQVVRGDSAAYFCASSPRVTNTEAFFGQGTRLTVV.

This chain connects TRBV6-5 to TRBJ1-2; 11 positions match TRBD1. Unmatched junction bases numbered 8, after V lost 7 bases and J lost 7 bases. The CDR3 totals 14 residues. Germline V gene lookup returns CDR1 MNHEY and CDR2 SVGAGI. Here the CDR3 reads CASTRTGGVSGYTF. The DNA of the CDR3 is TGTGCCAGCACTCGGACAGGGGGCGTGAGTGGCTACACCTTC.

This chain uses TRBV20-1 with TRBJ2-3, with TRBD1 matching over 9 bases. The J segment lost 4 bases and the V segment lost 3 bases, leaving 8 bases of the junction unmatched. The CDR3 covers 15 residues. Germline V gene sequence: CDR1 DFQATT, CDR2 SNEGSKA (reference sequence). Written as DNA, the CDR3 is TGCAGTGCTAGTAACGCGGGACAGGGAGCAGATACGCAGTATTTT. Its translation: CSASNAGQGADTQYF.

The rearrangement uses TRBV6-5 and TRBJ1-2; no clear D gene. V was cut by 4 bases and J by 4 bases, with 10 bases left in between. Germline V gene lookup returns CDR1 MNHEY and CDR2 SVGAGI. The CDR3 length is 13 residues. The CDR3 DNA sequence: TGTGCCAGCAGTTTCAGTGCCCTCTATGGCTACACCTTC. It codes for CASSFSALYGYTF.

This clone has just one count. The V call is TRBV30, the J call TRBJ2-7; no reliable D call. Trimming pared 5 bases from V and 7 bases from J, leaving 9 bases between. There are 10 residues in the CDR3. Germline V gene sequence: CDR1 GTSNPN, CDR2 SVGIG (reference sequence). This CDR3 is CAWGRLEQYF. CDR3 DNA sequence: TGTGCCTGGGGCCGGTTGGAGCAGTACTTC.

This chain joins TRBV6-5 and TRBJ1-2; D may be TRBD1 (6 bases). The V end lost 9 bases, the J end lost 5 bases, and 16 bases lay between the germline ends. The germline V gene has CDR1 MNHEY and CDR2 SVGAGI. This CDR3 contains 13 residues. This CDR3 reads CASHLQGTYGYTF. The CDR3 DNA reads as TGTGCCAGTCATCTCCAGGGGACGTATGGCTACACCTTC.

The chain recombines TRBV19 with TRBJ1-5; 7 nucleotides align to TRBD1. This CDR3 spans 14 amino acids. The V gene end was trimmed by 7 bases and the J gene end by 7 bases; junction bases not matched to a gene: 10. Germline CDR1 is LNHDA and CDR2 is SQIVND (reference sequence). CDR3 bases: TGTGCCAGTAACACTATGAGGGGGCCACAGCCCCAGCATTTT. It specifies CASNTMRGPQPQHF.

In its sample, this clone was seen a few times. The genes are TRBV6-1 and TRBJ1-4, with a weak D call TRBD1 (5 bases). The ends were cut back, 6 bases at V and 8 bases at J, with 13 bases in the middle. Germline CDR1 MNHNS, CDR2 SASEGT. There are 13 residues in the CDR3. The DNA of the CDR3 is TGTGCCAGCAGCTACACGGGGCGGGAAAAACTGTTTTTT. Residues: CASSYTGREKLFF.

V is TRBV11-2 and J is TRBJ2-2, with D tentatively TRBD2 (5 bases). Trimming cost V 2 bases and J 7 bases, with 11 bases left between them. The germline gives CDR1 SGHAT, CDR2 FQNNGV. CDR3 size: 14 residues. The CDR3 DNA is TGTGCCAGCAGCTTAAGGGAGATGGACGGGGAGCTGTTTTTT. It encodes CASSLREMDGELFF.

The rearrangement joins TRBV4-2 to TRBJ2-6; D not certain. The ends were cut back, 3 bases at V and 6 bases at J, with 9 bases in the middle. Germline V lookup: CDR1 LGHNA, CDR2 YNFKEQ. The CDR3 is 14 amino acids. The CDR3 protein is CASSHQREANVLTF. Here the CDR3 DNA reads TGTGCCAGCAGCCATCAAAGGGAGGCCAACGTCCTGACTTTC.

This clone was seen only a few times. The CDR3 DNA reads as TGCGCCAGCAGCCAAGGGGCGGTCCCACAGGGGGGCATCTACGAGCAGTACTTC. It codes for CASSQGAVPQGGIYEQYF. The chain employs TRBV4-1 and TRBJ2-7; 8 positions match TRBD1. Germline CDR1 and CDR2: MGHRA and YSYEKL. The CDR3 sequence is 18 residues long. The junction had 14 bases not matched to a gene; V was cut back by 1 base and J by 3 bases.

This clone has a single count. V gene TRBV19 combines with J gene TRBJ2-1; 15 bases are a match to TRBD2. CDR1 LNHDA and CDR2 SQIVND come from the germline V gene (reference sequence). V lost 5 bases, J lost 4 bases, and 3 bases stayed unmatched. CDR3 size: 16 residues. The chain's CDR3 is CASSGGTSGGYNEQFF. CDR3 coding DNA: TGTGCCAGTAGTGGGGGGACTAGCGGGGGGTACAATGAGCAGTTCTTC.

The chain combines TRBV19 with TRBJ2-6; no clear D. V lost 3 bases to trimming and J lost 4 bases, with 7 bases between them. From germline, CDR1 is LNHDA and CDR2 SQIVND (reference sequence). The CDR3 sequence is 14 residues long. The CDR3 here is CASSIASGANVLTF. The CDR3 nucleotides are TGTGCCAGTAGTATTGCATCCGGGGCCAACGTCCTGACTTTC.

This clone has only a few counts. The rearrangement joins TRBV6-5 to TRBJ1-2; the match to TRBD1 covers 12 bases. Losses at the gene ends were 4 bases for V and 4 bases for J; bases not matched to a gene: 4. This CDR3 contains 15 residues. Germline V gives CDR1 MNHEY, CDR2 SVGAGI. The CDR3 DNA reads TGTGCCAGCAGTTCCCAGGGACAGGGGGCCTATGGCTACACCTTC. It encodes CASSSQGQGAYGYTF.

The chain couples TRBV19 to TRBJ2-7, with D perhaps TRBD1 (7 bases). The CDR3 covers 14 residues. V was shortened by 3 bases and J by 4 bases, with 13 bases between the two germline ends. Germline lookup yields CDR1 LNHDA and CDR2 SQIVND (reference sequence). The CDR3 sequence: CASSIGGTVYEQYF. In DNA form, the CDR3 reads TGTGCCAGTAGTATTGGGGGGACAGTTTACGAGCAGTACTTC.

This chain uses TRBV7-6 with TRBJ2-7, with TRBD2 matching 7 bases. The V gene end was trimmed by 8 bases and the J gene end by 9 bases; junction bases not matched to a gene: 7. The CDR3 contains 11 residues. Per the germline V gene, CDR1 is SGHVS and CDR2 is FNYEAQ. The CDR3 here is CASADGGGQYF. The DNA for the CDR3 is TGTGCCAGCGCGGACGGCGGGGGGCAGTACTTC.

This chain connects TRBV7-6 to TRBJ2-7; D is unclear. Looked up from germline, CDR1 is SGHVS and CDR2 is FNYEAQ. Trimming removed 5 bases at V and 7 bases at J, with 15 bases between. The CDR3 is 13 amino acids. In DNA form, the CDR3 reads TGTGCCAGCAGCCCGCACTCGTCTCGGGAGCAGTACTTC. Its translation: CASSPHSSREQYF.

This clone was counted a few times. The chain recombines TRBV3-1 (or the pseudogene TRBV3-2) with TRBJ1-2; D not certain. V shed 0 bases and J shed 5 bases, with 13 bases lying between them. The CDR3 has 15 residues. Germline V gene lookup returns CDR1 LGHDT and CDR2 YNNKEL (reference sequence). CDR3: CASSQEVPAAYGYTF. As DNA, the CDR3 is TGTGCCAGCAGCCAAGAGGTTCCGGCGGCATATGGCTACACCTTC.

This rearrangement joins TRBV7-9 to TRBJ2-1, with 10 bases lining up with TRBD2. CDR3 length: 15 residues. The germline V gene has CDR1 SEHNR and CDR2 FQNEAQ (reference sequence). J gave up 9 bases and V 2 bases, and 7 bases lay outside the gene matches. The CDR3 DNA reads as TGTGCCAGCAGCTTATCTAGCGGGAGAAGGGCTGAGCAGTTCTTC. Translated: CASSLSSGRRAEQFF.

This chain joins TRBV6-5 and TRBJ1-2, with D possibly TRBD1 on 6 matching bases. Trimming left V 6 bases short and J 5 bases short, with 10 bases between. The CDR3 extends over 12 amino acids. Germline V gene lookup returns CDR1 MNHEY and CDR2 SVGAGI. The CDR3 sequence is CASRTQGYGYTF. The CDR3 DNA sequence: TGTGCCAGCAGGACTCAGGGGTATGGCTACACCTTC.

This clone has a single count. The chain links TRBV9 to TRBJ2-7; 9 nucleotides agree with TRBD1. Looked up from germline, CDR1 is SGDLS and CDR2 is YYNGEE. The CDR3 covers 14 residues. Trimming took 1 base from V and 7 from J; bases not matched to a gene: 6. The CDR3 is CASSVWTGEGEQYF. The DNA for the CDR3 is TGTGCCAGCAGCGTATGGACAGGGGAAGGGGAGCAGTACTTC.

V usage is TRBV3-1 (or the pseudogene TRBV3-2) and J usage is TRBJ2-1; D not certain. The CDR3 runs 17 residues. V was trimmed by 3 bases and J by 8 bases, leaving 23 bases between them. Germline V gene sequence: CDR1 LGHDT, CDR2 YNNKEL (reference sequence). The CDR3 DNA follows: TGTGCCAGCAGCCAGGCACGATCTAGACCATTTGACGATGAGCAGTTCTTC. This gives the protein CASSQARSRPFDDEQFF.

A remark on this clone: The same CDR3 is also encoded by other DNA sequences in this sample. V and J are TRBV2 and TRBJ1-5; D is unresolved. CDR3 size: 11 residues. Trimming removed 4 bases from V and 5 bases from J, with 3 bases in between. Germline V gene data show CDR1 as SNHLY and CDR2 as FYNNEI. CDR3 region: CASSVDQPQHF. DNA for the CDR3: TGTGCCAGCAGTGTCGATCAGCCCCAGCATTTT.

The chain uses TRBV12-3 or TRBV12-4 and TRBJ1-1, with D unresolved. V lost 3 bases and J 4 bases, leaving 9 bases between the germline ends. This CDR3 has 13 residues. The CDR3 loop is CASSLYLGTEAFF. CDR3 nucleotides: TGTGCCAGCAGTTTGTACCTGGGCACTGAAGCTTTCTTT.

The chain uses TRBV5-5 and TRBJ2-2; D is possibly TRBD1 (6 bases). The CDR3 extends over 14 amino acids. The V gene lost 0 bases and the J gene lost 7 bases, with 10 bases spanning the gap. CDR1 and CDR2 (germline): SGHKS, YYEKEE (reference sequence). The CDR3 is CASSLEPGVGELFF. In DNA, the CDR3 is TGTGCCAGCAGCTTGGAACCAGGGGTCGGGGAGCTGTTTTTT. The full variable domain, completed using reference TRBV5-5 and TRBJ2-2, is DAGVTQSPTHLIKTRGQQVTLRCSPISGHKSVSWYQQVLGQGPQFIFQYYEKEERGRGNFPDRFSARQFPNYSSELNVNALLLGDSALYLCASSLEPGVGELFFGEGSRLTVL.

The genes are TRBV6-1 and TRBJ2-7; 11 bases line up with TRBD1. CDR3 length: 15 amino acids. Germline CDR1 MNHNS, CDR2 SASEGT. V trimming: 1 base; J trimming: 2 bases; junction bases outside the gene matches: 1. The CDR3 bases are TGTGCCAGCAGTGAAGGGACAGGGGGCCCCTACGAGCAGTACTTC. Translation gives CASSEGTGGPYEQYF.